These 8 T cell receptor beta chains originate from one sample sequenced in a study of T-cell memory formation after mild COVID-19. Each CDR3 protein gets one entry after TCRdb re-called the 5' RACE reads with MiXCR. The sample lists around 390,000 distinct CDR3 sequences; about a sixth were seen once. Input material: PBMCs or a T cell subset sorted from them (not recorded which). The receptors were sampled from a young man who had mild COVID-19 (a few samples of this study predate the infection). Cell type and time point are not known.

V gene TRBV5-8 combines with J gene TRBJ2-7; 8 positions match TRBD2. CDR1 is SGHTS and CDR2 is YDEGEE in the germline V gene. The V and J ends lost 3 bases and 0 bases, in that order; junction bases with no gene match: 5. The CDR3 runs to 15 residues. The chain's CDR3 is CASSYGGGSSYEQYV. Written as DNA, the CDR3 is TGTGCCAGCAGCTACGGCGGGGGGTCCTCCTACGAGCAGTACGTC.

The V and J genes are TRBV4-3 and TRBJ2-1, with TRBD2 matching 7 bases. Germline V gene data show CDR1 as LGHNA and CDR2 as YSLEER. This CDR3 spans 18 amino acids. Germline trimming cut 1 base from V and 4 bases from J; bases unmatched to any gene: 13. The CDR3 spells CASSQVPRTSEDYNEQFF. The CDR3 nucleotides read TGCGCCAGCAGCCAAGTACCCCGGACTAGTGAGGATTACAATGAGCAGTTCTTC.

This rearrangement joins TRBV27 to TRBJ2-7; no firm D call. CDR3 length: 15 amino acids. The germline V gene has CDR1 MNHEY and CDR2 SMNVEV (reference sequence). The V and J ends lost 4 bases and 3 bases respectively, with 16 bases between them. The CDR3 loop is CASSSTPGKVYEQYF. In DNA form, the CDR3 reads TGTGCCAGCAGTTCCACCCCCGGAAAGGTCTACGAGCAGTACTTC.

This clonotype showed up just a few times. At one end the junction does not follow the germline gene, possibly because of a read error. The CDR3 sequence is CASSEGLAGFSGSVF. The CDR3 DNA sequence: TGTGCCAGCAGTGAAGGACTAGCGGGATTTAGTGGGTCGGTCTTC. The rearrangement joins TRBV6-1 to TRBJ2-1; TRBD2 agrees at 11 bases. This CDR3 region has 15 residues. Germline lookup yields CDR1 MNHNS and CDR2 SASEGT.

The J gene is TRBJ1-6, the V gene TRBV7-2; D gene uncertain. Germline assignment: CDR1 SGHTA and CDR2 FQGNSA. V gave up 5 bases and J gave up 3 bases, with 14 bases separating them. The CDR3 totals 16 residues. The CDR3 nucleotides read TGTGCCAGCAGCCCCGGAAGTGGCAACTATAATTCACCCCTCCACTTT. The encoded protein is CASSPGSGNYNSPLHF.

There are a few counts of this clonotype. This rearrangement joins TRBV7-2 to TRBJ2-3; D is unclear. The germline CDR1 and CDR2 sequences are SGHTA and FQGNSA. The CDR3 length is 14 residues. V was trimmed by 1 base and J by 5 bases, leaving 10 bases between them. The CDR3 region is CASSLVENEDTQYF. CDR3 nucleotides: TGTGCCAGCAGCTTAGTAGAGAATGAAGATACGCAGTATTTT.

Only a few counts were recorded for this clonotype. The chain joins TRBV28 to TRBJ1-2; no clear D. The germline V gene encodes CDR1 MDHEN and CDR2 SYDVKM. The V end was cut by 3 bases, the J end by 3 bases, with 14 bases between. This CDR3 contains 15 residues. The CDR3 loop is CASSFGTDFHYGYTF. In nucleotides, the CDR3 is TGTGCCAGCAGTTTCGGTACGGACTTTCACTATGGCTACACCTTC.

The gene calls are TRBV12-3 or TRBV12-4 and TRBJ2-7; 7 bases align to TRBD2. With V trimmed by 4 bases and J by 3 bases, 0 bases remained unmatched. The CDR3 is 12 amino acids. CDR3 coding DNA: TGTGCCAGCAGTTCGGGGGGCTACGAGCAGTACGTC. It encodes CASSSGGYEQYV.